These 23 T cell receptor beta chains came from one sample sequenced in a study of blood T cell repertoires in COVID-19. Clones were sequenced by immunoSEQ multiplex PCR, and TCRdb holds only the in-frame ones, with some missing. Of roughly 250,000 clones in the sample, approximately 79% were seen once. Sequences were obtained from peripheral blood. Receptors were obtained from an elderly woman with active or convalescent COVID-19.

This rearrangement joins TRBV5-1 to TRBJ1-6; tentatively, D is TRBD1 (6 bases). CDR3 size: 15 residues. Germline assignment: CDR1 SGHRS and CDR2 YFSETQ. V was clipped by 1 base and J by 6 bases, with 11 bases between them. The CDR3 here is CASSLQQGVNSPLHF. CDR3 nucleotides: TGCGCCAGCAGCTTGCAACAGGGAGTTAATTCACCCCTCCACTTT.

The CDR3 protein is CASSLDRFTGNTIYF. In DNA, the CDR3 is TGTGCCAGCTCCCTCGACAGGTTTACTGGAAACACCATATATTTT. The chain is built from TRBV18 and TRBJ1-3, with D possibly TRBD1 on 6 matching bases. Germline V lookup: CDR1 KGHSH, CDR2 LQKENI. The length of the CDR3 is 15 residues. V was cut by 6 bases and J by 2 bases, with 14 bases left in between.

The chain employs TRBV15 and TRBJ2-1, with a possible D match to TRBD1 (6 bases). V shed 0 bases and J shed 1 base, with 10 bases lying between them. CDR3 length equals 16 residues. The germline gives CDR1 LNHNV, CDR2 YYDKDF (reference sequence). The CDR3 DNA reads TGTGCCACCAGCAGAGACGGACAGTCTTCCTACAATGAGCAGTTCTTC. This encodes CATSRDGQSSYNEQFF.

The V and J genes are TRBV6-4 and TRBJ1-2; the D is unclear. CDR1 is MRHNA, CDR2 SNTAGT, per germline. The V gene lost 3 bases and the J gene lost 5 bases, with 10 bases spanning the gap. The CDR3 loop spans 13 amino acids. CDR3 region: CASSETGNYGYTF. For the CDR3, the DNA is TGTGCCAGCAGTGAAACGGGGAATTATGGCTACACCTTC.

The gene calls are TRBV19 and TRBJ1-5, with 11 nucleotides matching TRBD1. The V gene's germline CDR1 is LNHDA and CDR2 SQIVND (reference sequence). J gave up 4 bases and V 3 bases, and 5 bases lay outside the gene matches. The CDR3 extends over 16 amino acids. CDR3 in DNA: TGTGCCAGTAGTATCACTGGGACAGGGGGAAATCAGCCCCAGCATTTT. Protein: CASSITGTGGNQPQHF.

CDR3 region: CSVEGQLNTEAFF. In DNA, the CDR3 is TGCAGCGTTGAGGGACAGCTGAACACTGAAGCTTTCTTT. The chain carries TRBV29-1 and TRBJ1-1, with 7 bases aligning to TRBD1. The V segment lost 3 bases and the J segment 0 bases; nucleotides outside the gene matches: 1. Germline V gene lookup returns CDR1 SQVTM and CDR2 ANQGSEA. The CDR3 consists of 13 residues.

CDR3 sequence reads: CASSMSSNTIYF. The CDR3 nucleotides are TGTGCCAGTAGTATGTCTTCGAACACCATATATTTT. The chain links TRBV19 to TRBJ1-3, with D unresolved. This CDR3 has 12 amino acids. CDR1 and CDR2 (germline): LNHDA, SQIVND (reference sequence). V lost 3 bases and J 7 bases, leaving 7 bases between the germline ends.

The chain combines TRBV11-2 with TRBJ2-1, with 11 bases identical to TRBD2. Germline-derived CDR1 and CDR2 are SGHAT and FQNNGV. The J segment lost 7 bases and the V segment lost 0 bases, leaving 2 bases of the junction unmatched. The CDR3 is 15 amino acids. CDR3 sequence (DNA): TGTGCCAGCAGCTTAGAGCCTAGCGGGAGGAATGAGCAGTTCTTC. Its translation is CASSLEPSGRNEQFF.

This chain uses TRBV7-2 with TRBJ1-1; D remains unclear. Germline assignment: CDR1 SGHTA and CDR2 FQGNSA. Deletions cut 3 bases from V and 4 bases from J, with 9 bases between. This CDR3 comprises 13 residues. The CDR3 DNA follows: TGTGCCAGCAGCTTGTGGGGAGCCACTGAAGCTTTCTTT. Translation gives CASSLWGATEAFF.

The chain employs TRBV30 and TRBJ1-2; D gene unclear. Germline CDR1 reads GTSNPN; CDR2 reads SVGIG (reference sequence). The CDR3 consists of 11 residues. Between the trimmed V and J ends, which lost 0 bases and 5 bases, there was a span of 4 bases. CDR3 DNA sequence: TGTGCCTGGAGTGTACAGTATGGCTACACCTTC. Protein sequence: CAWSVQYGYTF.

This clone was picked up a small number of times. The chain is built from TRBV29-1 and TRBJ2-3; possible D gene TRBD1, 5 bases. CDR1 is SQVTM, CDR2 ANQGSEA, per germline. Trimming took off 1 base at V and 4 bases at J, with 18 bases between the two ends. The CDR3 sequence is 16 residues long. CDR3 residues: CSVEAQGHVWADTQYF. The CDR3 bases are TGCAGCGTTGAAGCCCAGGGCCATGTCTGGGCAGATACGCAGTATTTT.

Written as DNA, the CDR3 is TGTGCCAGCAGCGCAACGGGTAGCGGCCAAATCAATGAGCAGTTCTTC. It yields the protein CASSATGSGQINEQFF. The rearrangement links TRBV2 to TRBJ2-1; a possible D gene is TRBD2 (6 bases). The CDR3 runs 16 residues. Germline V lookup: CDR1 SNHLY, CDR2 FYNNEI. V gave up 6 bases and J gave up 6 bases, with 21 bases separating them.

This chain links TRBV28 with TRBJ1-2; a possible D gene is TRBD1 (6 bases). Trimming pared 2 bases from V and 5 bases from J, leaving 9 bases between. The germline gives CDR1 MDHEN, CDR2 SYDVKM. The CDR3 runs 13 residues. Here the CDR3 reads CASSLGGAYGYTF. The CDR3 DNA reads TGTGCCAGCAGTTTAGGGGGGGCATATGGCTACACCTTC.

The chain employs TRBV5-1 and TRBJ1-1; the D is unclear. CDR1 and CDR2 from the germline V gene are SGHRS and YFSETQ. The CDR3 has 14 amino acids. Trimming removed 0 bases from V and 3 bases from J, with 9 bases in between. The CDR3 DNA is TGCGCCAGCAGCTTGGTCGTCGGGGACACTGAAGCTTTCTTT. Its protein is CASSLVVGDTEAFF.

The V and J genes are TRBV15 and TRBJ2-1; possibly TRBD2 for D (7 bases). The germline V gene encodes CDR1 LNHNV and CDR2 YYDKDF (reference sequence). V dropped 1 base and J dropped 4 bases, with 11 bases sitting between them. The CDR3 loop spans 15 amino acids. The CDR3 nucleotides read TGTGCCACCAGCAGAGGGGGGGGCGCGTACAATGAGCAGTTCTTC. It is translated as CATSRGGGAYNEQFF.

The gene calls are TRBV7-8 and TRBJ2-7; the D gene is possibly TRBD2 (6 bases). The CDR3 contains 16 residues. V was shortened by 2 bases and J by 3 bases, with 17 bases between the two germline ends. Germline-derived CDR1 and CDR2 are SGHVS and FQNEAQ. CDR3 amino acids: CASSLLGTGVYYEQYF. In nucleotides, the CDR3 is TGTGCCAGCAGCTTATTAGGTACGGGGGTGTACTACGAGCAGTACTTC.

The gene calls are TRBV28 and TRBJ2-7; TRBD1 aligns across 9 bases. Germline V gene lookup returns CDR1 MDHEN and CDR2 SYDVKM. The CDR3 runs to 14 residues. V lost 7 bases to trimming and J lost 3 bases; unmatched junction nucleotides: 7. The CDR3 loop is CASNGQGSFYEQYF. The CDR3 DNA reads TGTGCCAGCAATGGACAGGGGAGTTTCTACGAGCAGTACTTC.

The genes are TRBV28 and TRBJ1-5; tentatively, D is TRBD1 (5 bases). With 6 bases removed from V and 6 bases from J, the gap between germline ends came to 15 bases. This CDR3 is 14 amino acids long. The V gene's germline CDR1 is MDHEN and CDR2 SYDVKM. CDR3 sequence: CASRPQGLSQPQHF. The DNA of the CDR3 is TGTGCCAGCAGACCGCAGGGTTTGAGTCAGCCCCAGCATTTT. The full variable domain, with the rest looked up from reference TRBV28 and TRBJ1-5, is DVKVTQSSRYLVKRTGEKVFLECVQDMDHENMFWYRQDPGLGLRLIYFSYDVKMKEKGDIPEGYSVSREKKERFSLILESASTNQTSMYLCASRPQGLSQPQHFGDGTRLSIL.

The CDR3 DNA reads as TGTGCCAGCAGCTTAGGGACAGGGGCCCGAGCCGGGGAGCTGTTTTTT. Translation: CASSLGTGARAGELFF. This chain links TRBV11-3 with TRBJ2-2, with 9 bases lining up with TRBD1. J gave up 6 bases and V 1 base, and 6 bases lay outside the gene matches. Germline V gene sequence: CDR1 SGHNT, CDR2 YENEEA. The CDR3 has 16 residues.

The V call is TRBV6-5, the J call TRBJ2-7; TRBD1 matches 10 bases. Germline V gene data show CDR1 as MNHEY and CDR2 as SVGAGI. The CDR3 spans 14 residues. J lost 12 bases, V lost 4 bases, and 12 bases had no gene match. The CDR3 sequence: CASSSPGQGYMWYF. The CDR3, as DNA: TGTGCCAGCAGTTCACCGGGACAGGGGTATATGTGGTACTTC.

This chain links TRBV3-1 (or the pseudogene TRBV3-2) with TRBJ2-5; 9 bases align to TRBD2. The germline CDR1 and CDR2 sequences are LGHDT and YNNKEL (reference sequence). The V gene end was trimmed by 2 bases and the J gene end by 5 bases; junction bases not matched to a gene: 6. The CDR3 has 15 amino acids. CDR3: CASSQPLAGMETQYF. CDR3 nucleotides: TGTGCCAGCAGCCAACCGCTAGCGGGAATGGAGACCCAGTACTTC.

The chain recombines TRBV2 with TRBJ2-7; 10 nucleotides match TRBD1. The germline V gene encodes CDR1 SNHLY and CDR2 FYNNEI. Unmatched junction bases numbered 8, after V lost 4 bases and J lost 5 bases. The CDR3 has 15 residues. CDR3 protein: CASSVLTGGLDEQYF. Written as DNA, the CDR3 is TGTGCCAGCAGTGTTCTGACAGGGGGCCTCGACGAGCAGTACTTC.

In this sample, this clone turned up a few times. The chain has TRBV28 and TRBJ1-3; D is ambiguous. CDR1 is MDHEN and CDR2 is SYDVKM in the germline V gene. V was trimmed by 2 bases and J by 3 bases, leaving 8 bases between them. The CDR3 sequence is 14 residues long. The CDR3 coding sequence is TGTGCCAGCAGTTTAGAACAAGATGGAAACACCATATATTTT. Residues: CASSLEQDGNTIYF.